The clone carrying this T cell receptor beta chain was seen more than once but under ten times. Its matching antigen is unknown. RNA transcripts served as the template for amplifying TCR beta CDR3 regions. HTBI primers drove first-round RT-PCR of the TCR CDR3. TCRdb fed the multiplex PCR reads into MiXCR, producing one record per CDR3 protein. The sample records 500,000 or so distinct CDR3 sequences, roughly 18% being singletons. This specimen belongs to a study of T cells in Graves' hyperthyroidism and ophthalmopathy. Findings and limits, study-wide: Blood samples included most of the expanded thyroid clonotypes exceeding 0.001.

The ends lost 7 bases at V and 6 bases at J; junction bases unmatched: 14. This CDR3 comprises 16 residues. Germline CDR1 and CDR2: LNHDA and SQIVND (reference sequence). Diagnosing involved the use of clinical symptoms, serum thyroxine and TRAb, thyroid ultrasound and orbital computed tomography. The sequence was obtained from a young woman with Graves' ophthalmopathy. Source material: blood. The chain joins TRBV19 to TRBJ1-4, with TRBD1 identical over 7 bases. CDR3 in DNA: TGTGCCAGTAAATATGAGGGGGCGCGGTATCATGAAAAACTGTTTTTT. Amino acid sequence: CASKYEGARYHEKLFF.